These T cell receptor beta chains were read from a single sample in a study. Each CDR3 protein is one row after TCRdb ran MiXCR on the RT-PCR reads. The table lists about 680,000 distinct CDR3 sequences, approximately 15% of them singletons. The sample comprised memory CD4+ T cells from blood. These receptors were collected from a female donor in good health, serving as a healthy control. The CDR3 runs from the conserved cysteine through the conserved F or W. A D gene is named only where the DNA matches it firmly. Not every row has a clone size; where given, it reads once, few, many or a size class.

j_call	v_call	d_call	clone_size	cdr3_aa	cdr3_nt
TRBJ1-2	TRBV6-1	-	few	CASSEVIGEDGYTF	TGTGCCAGCAGTGAAGTGATAGGGGAGGATGGCTACACCTTC
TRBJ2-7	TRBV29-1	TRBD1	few	CSVGTGTGPYEQYF	TGCAGCGTAGGTACCGGGACAGGACCCTACGAGCAGTACTTC
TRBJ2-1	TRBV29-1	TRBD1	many	CSVQGDRIF	TGCAGCGTTCAAGGGGACAGGATCTTC
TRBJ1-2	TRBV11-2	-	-	CASSYGGDYGYTF	TGTGCCAGCAGCTATGGGGGGGACTATGGCTACACCTTC
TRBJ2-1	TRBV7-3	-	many	CASSLAVMDEQFF	TGTGCCAGCAGCTTAGCTGTTATGGATGAGCAGTTCTTC
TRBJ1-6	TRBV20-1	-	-	CSARQTTGHSPLHF	TGCAGTGCTAGACAAACCACCGGGCATTCACCCCTCCACTTT
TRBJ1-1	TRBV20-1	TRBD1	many	CSAPEGALNTEAFF	TGCAGTGCCCCGGAGGGGGCCCTGAACACTGAAGCTTTCTTT
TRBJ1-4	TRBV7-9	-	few	CASSPGSRGDEKLFF	TGTGCCAGCAGCCCGGGTAGTAGGGGCGATGAAAAACTGTTTTTT
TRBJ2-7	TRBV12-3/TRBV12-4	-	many	CASGGTPKYEQYF	TGTGCCAGCGGCGGGACACCAAAATACGAGCAGTACTTC
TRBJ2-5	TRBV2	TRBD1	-	CASGRDREETQYF	TGTGCCAGTGGTCGGGACAGGGAAGAGACCCAGTACTTC
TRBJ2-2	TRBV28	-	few	CASQIWYPNTGELFF	TGTGCCAGCCAAATTTGGTATCCCAACACCGGGGAGCTGTTTTTT
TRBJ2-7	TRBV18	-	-	CASSPGTLFYEQYF	TGTGCCAGCTCTCCCGGGACACTTTTCTACGAGCAGTACTTC
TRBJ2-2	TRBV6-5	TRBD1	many	CASRGTGAFGGELFF	TGTGCCAGCAGAGGGACAGGGGCGTTCGGCGGGGAGCTGTTTTTT
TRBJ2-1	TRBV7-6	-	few	CASSSPLEGEQFF	TGTGCCAGCAGCTCCCCCCTAGAGGGTGAGCAGTTCTTC
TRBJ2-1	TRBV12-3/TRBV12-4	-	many	CASSLEPGNYNEQFF	TGTGCCAGCAGTTTGGAACCCGGGAACTACAATGAGCAGTTCTTC
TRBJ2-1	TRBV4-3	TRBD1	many	CASSQQDRGKQFF	TGCGCCAGCAGCCAACAGGACAGGGGTAAGCAGTTCTTC
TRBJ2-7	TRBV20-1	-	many	CSAPPGSGSPNEQYF	TGCAGTGCTCCACCCGGGTCGGGATCCCCAAACGAGCAGTACTTC
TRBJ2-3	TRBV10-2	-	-	CATALMAGSTDTQYF	TGCGCCACCGCCTTGATGGCAGGGTCCACAGATACGCAGTATTTT
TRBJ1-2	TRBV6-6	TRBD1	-	CASSSVGGSNYGYTF	TGTGCCAGCAGTTCTGTAGGGGGCAGTAACTATGGCTACACCTTC
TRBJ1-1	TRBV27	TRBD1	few	CASSLYGRGLTEAFF	TGTGCCAGCAGTTTATATGGCAGGGGGCTCACTGAAGCTTTCTTT
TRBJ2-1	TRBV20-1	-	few	CSARGQKGSYNEQFF	TGCAGTGCTAGGGGGCAGAAAGGCTCCTACAATGAGCAGTTCTTC
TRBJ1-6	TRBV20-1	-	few	CSARDPGSTPLHF	TGCAGTGCTAGAGACCCGGGTTCAACACCCCTCCACTTT
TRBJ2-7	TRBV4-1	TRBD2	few	CASSPWGGASYEQYF	TGCGCCAGCAGCCCCTGGGGGGGAGCCTCCTACGAGCAGTACTTC